This T cell receptor (beta chain) was sequenced during a study of shared clonotypes between healthy human individuals. Study results and caveats: Larger richness was generally estimated for naive than memory subsets.

In regard to this clone: Its matching antigen is unknown.

This table comes from immunoSEQ multiplex PCR, and its TCRdb copy is limited to in-frame clones, with some not included. The data contain around 700,000 clones, roughly 70% of them seen just once; the ten biggest clones take up more than 1.5%. This receptor was obtained from a woman between 25 and 40 years old in good health. Sequencing was performed on memory CD4+ T cells sorted from blood. Subset given: CD45RA-negative fraction.

CDR3 region: CASSEFPSLEQYF. The DNA for the CDR3 is TGTGCCAGCAGTGAGTTCCCGTCCTTGGAGCAGTACTTC. The chain is built from TRBV6-1 and TRBJ2-7; the D is unclear. The CDR3 has 13 amino acids. V was trimmed by 3 bases and J by 7 bases, leaving 13 bases between them. The germline V gene encodes CDR1 MNHNS and CDR2 SASEGT.